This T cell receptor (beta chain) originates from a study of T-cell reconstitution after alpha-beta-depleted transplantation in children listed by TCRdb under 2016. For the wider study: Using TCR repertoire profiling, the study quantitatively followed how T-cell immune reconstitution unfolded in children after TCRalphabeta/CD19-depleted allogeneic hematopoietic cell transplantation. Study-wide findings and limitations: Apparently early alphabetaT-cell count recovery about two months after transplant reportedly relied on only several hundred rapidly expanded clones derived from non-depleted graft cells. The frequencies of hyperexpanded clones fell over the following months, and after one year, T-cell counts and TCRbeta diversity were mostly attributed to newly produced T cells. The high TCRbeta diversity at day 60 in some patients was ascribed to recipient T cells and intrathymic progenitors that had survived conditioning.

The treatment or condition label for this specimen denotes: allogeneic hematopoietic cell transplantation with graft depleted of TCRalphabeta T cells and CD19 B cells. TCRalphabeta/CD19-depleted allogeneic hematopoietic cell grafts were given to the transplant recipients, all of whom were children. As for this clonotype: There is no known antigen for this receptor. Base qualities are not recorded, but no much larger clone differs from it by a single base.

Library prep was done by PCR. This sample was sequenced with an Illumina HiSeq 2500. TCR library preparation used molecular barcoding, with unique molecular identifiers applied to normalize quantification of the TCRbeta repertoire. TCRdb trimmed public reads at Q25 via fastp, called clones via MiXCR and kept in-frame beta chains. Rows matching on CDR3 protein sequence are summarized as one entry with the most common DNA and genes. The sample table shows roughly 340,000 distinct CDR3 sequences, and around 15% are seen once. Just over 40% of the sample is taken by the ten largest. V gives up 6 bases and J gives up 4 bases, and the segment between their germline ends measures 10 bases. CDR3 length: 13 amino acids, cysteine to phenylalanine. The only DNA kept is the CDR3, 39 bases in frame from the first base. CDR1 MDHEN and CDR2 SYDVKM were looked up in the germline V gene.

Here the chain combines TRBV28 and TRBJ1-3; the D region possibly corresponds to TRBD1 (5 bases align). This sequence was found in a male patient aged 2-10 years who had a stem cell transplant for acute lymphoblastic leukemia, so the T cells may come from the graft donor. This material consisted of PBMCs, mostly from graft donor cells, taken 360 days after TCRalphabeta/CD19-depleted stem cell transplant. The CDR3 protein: CASRSYRGNTIYF. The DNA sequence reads TGTGCCAGCAGATCCTACAGGGGAAACACCATATATTTT.